The present TCR beta chain was sequenced within a study of CD8 T cells in ankylosing spondylitis. Germline V lookup: CDR1 DFQATT, CDR2 SNEGSKA (reference sequence). With V trimmed by 4 bases and J by 0 bases, 14 bases remained unmatched. This CDR3 comprises 19 residues. Findings of the study overall: Among TCR beta sequences, a motif of about 8 highly homologous variants appeared characteristic of ankylosing spondylitis blood.

This clonotype has a count of ten or more. Its cognate antigen is unknown. Quantitative barcoded 5'-RACE was used to prepare TCR beta libraries. TCRdb independently ran MiXCR on the 5' RACE reads; one entry per CDR3 protein. This table holds a few hundred thousand distinct CDR3 sequences, about 13% found once. Material for sequencing was blood, either unsorted or a sorted T cell fraction (not recorded which). This receptor was identified in a male donor with ankylosing spondylitis. This sequence joins TRBV20-1 and TRBJ2-1, with TRBD2 identical over 11 bases. CDR3 residues: CSATGPLAGGPNSYNEQFF. CDR3 in DNA: TGCAGTGCTACCGGCCCTCTAGCGGGAGGCCCTAACTCCTACAATGAGCAGTTCTTC.